This T cell receptor (beta chain) was recovered during a study of blood T cell repertoires in COVID-19. The CDR3 length is 15 residues. V was clipped by 0 bases and J by 5 bases; unmatched bases: 9. Germline values: CDR1 GTSNPN, CDR2 SVGIG (reference sequence). Using immunoSEQ multiplex PCR, the repertoire was profiled, and TCRdb retains in-frame clones only, with some absent. The data contain about 140,000 clones, 80% to 85% of them singletons. The chain joins TRBV30 to TRBJ1-2; 7 nucleotides match TRBD1. The sample comprised PBMCs or T cells enriched from blood (not recorded which). This clonotype originated in a man aged 35-49 years with acute COVID-19. In nucleotides, the CDR3 is TGTGCCTGGAGTGTAGTAGGGGGCGCGGAATATGGCTACACCTTC. It is translated as CAWSVVGGAEYGYTF.